This T cell receptor (beta chain) was observed in a study of blood T cell repertoires in COVID-19. Across the study: The United States, Italy and Spain supplied acute and convalescent COVID-19 samples. T cells, B-cell-depleted T cells, or PBMCs supplied cDNA or gDNA.

Authors' processing steps: Nucleated cell counts were estimated from reference gene primer amplification. Method: immunoSEQ multiplex PCR; TCRdb's copy keeps in-frame clones and lacks some. That table is the source of V, J and clone size, and D and trimming were worked out from the DNA. The sample yields 470,000 or so clones, around 85% seen once. This CDR3 comprises 16 residues. CDR1 SGDLS and CDR2 YYNGEE come from the germline V gene. J lost 6 bases, V lost 3 bases, and 11 bases had no gene match. This TCR was recovered from a human donor in a cohort sampled during active COVID-19. Sequencing was done on a sample of peripheral blood. The chain links TRBV9 to TRBJ2-1; 8 bases are a match to TRBD1. CDR3 sequence: CASSAWTGISGNEQFF. The DNA of the CDR3 is TGTGCCAGCAGCGCCTGGACAGGGATTTCAGGCAATGAGCAGTTCTTC.